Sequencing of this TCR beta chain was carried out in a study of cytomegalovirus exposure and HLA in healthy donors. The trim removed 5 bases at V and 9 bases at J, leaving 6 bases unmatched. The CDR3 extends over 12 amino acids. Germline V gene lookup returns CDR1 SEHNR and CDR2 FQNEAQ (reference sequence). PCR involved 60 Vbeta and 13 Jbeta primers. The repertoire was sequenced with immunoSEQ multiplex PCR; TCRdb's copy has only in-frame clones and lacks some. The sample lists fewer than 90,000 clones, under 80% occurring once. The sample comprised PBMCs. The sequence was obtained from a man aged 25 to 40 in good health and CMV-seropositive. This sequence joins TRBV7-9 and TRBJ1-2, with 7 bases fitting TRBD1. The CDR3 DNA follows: TGTGCCAGCAGCACCCGACAGGGACGCTACACCTTC. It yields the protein CASSTRQGRYTF.